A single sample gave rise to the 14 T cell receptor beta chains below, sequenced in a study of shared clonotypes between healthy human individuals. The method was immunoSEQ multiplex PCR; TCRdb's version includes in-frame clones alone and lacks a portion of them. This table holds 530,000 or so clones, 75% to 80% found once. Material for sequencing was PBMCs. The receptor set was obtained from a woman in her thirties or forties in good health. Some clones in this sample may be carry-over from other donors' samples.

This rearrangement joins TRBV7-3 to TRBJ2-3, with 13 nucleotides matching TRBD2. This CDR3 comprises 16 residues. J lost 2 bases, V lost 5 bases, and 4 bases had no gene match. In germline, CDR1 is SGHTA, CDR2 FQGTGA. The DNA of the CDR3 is TGTGCCAGCAGCACGGGACTAGCGGGACCCACAGATACGCAGTATTTT. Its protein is CASSTGLAGPTDTQYF. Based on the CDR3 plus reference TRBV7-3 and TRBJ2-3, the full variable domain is GAGVSQTPSNKVTEKGKYVELRCDPISGHTALYWYRQSLGQGPEFLIYFQGTGAADDSGLPNDRFFAVRPEGSVSTLKIQRTERGDSAVYLCASSTGLAGPTDTQYFGPGTRLTVL.

The CDR3 region is CASSPGLAATDTQYF. The CDR3 region has the DNA TGTGCCAGCAGTCCAGGACTAGCGGCTACAGATACGCAGTATTTT. The chain couples TRBV28 to TRBJ2-3, with 10 positions matching TRBD2. J lost 3 bases, V lost 5 bases, and 5 bases had no gene match. The CDR3 is 15 amino acids. The V gene's germline CDR1 is MDHEN and CDR2 SYDVKM.

CDR3 nucleotide sequence: TGTGCCAGCAGCTCACCCAGAAGTGGTGAGCAGTACTTC. Translating it yields CASSSPRSGEQYF. This chain joins TRBV7-9 and TRBJ2-7; D gene uncertain. Germline CDR1 reads SEHNR; CDR2 reads FQNEAQ (reference sequence). This CDR3 spans 13 amino acids. V was pared by 4 bases and J by 7 bases, with 14 bases between.

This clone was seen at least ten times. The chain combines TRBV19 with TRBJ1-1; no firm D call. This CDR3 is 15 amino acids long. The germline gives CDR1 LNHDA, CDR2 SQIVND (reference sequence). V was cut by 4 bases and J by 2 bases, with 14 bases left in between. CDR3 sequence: CASSKAPAGNTEAFF. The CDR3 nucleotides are TGTGCCAGTAGTAAAGCCCCAGCCGGTAACACTGAAGCTTTCTTT.

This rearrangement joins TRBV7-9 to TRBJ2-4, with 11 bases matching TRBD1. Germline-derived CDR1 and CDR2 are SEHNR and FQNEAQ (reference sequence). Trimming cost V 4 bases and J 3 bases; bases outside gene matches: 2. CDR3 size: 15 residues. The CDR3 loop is CASSSGTGGKNIQYF. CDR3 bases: TGTGCCAGCAGCTCCGGGACAGGGGGCAAAAACATTCAGTACTTC. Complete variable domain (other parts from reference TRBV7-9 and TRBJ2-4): DTGVSQNPRHKITKRGQNVTFRCDPISEHNRLYWYRQTLGQGPEFLTYFQNEAQLEKSRLLSDRFSAERPKGSFSTLEIQRTEQGDSAMYLCASSSGTGGKNIQYFGAGTRLSVL.

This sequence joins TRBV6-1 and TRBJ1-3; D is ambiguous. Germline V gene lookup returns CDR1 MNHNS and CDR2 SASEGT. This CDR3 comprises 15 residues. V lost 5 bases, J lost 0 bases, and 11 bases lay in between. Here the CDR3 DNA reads TGTGCCAGCAGTAACGACATGAGCTCTGGAAACACCATATATTTT. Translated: CASSNDMSSGNTIYF.

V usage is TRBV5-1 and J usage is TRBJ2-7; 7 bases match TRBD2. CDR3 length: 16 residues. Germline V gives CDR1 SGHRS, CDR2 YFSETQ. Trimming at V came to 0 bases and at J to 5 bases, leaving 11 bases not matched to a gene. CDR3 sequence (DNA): TGCGCCAGCAGCTTGGCCGGGGGAGGGAGGTACCACGAGCAGTACTTC. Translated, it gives CASSLAGGGRYHEQYF.

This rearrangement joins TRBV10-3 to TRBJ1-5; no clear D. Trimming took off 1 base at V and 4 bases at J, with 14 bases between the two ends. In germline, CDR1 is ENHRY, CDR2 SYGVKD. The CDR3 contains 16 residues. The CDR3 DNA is TGTGCCATCAGTGAGTTCTCGTCCGCACGAAATCAGCCCCAGCATTTT. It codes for CAISEFSSARNQPQHF.

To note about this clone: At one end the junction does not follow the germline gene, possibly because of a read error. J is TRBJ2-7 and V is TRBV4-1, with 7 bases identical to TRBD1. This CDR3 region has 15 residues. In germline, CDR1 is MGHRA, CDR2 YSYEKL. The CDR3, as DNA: TGCGTCAGCAGCCAAGGACAGGAGTTCCCCTACGAGCAGTACTTC. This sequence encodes CVSSQGQEFPYEQYF.

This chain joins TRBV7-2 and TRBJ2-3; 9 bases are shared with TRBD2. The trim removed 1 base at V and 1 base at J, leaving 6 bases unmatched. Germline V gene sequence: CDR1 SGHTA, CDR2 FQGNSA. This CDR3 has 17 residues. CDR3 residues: CASSLVSSGSGTDTQYF. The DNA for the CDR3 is TGTGCCAGCAGCTTAGTTAGTAGCGGGAGCGGCACAGATACGCAGTATTTT. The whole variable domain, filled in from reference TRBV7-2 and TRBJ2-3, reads GAGVSQSPSNKVTEKGKDVELRCDPISGHTALYWYRQSLGQGLEFLIYFQGNSAPDKSGLPSDRFSAERTGGSVSTLTIQRTQQEDSAVYLCASSLVSSGSGTDTQYFGPGTRLTVL.

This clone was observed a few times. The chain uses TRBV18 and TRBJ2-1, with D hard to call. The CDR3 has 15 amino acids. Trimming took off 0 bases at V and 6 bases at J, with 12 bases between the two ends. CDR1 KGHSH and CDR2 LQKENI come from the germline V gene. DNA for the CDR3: TGTGCCAGCTCACCACCGGGTCACGGTTTCAATGAGCAGTTCTTC. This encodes CASSPPGHGFNEQFF.

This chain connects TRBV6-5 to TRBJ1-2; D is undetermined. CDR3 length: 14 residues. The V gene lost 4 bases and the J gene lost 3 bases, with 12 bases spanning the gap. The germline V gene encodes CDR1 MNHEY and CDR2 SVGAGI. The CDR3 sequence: CASSLGSRDYGYTF. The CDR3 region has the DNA TGTGCCAGCAGTTTGGGAAGTCGCGACTATGGCTACACCTTC.

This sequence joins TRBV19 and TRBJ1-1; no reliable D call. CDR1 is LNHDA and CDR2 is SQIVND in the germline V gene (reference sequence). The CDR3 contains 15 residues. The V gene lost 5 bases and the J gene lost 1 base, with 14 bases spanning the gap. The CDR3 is CASSRWGDSNTEAFF. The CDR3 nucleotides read TGTGCCAGTAGTCGTTGGGGAGATTCGAACACTGAAGCTTTCTTT.

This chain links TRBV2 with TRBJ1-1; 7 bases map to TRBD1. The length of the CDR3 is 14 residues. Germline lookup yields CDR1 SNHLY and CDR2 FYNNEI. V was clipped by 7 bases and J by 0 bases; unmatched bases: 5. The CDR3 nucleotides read TGTGCCAGCAACCCACAGGGGCTGAACACTGAAGCTTTCTTT. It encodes CASNPQGLNTEAFF.